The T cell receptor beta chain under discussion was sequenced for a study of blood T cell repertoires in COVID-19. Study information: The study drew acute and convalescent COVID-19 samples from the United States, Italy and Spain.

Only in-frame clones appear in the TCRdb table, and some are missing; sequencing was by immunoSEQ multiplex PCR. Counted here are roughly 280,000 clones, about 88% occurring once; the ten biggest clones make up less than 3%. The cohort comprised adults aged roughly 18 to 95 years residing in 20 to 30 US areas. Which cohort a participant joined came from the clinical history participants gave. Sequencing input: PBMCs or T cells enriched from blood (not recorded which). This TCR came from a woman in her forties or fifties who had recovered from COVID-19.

CDR3 in amino acids: CASSLSLGAYGYTF. CDR3 in DNA: TGTGCCAGCAGTTTATCGTTGGGGGCCTATGGCTACACCTTC. This sequence joins TRBV28 and TRBJ1-2; maybe TRBD1 (6 bases). The CDR3 has 14 residues. V dropped 1 base and J dropped 4 bases, with 10 bases sitting between them. Germline CDR1 and CDR2: MDHEN and SYDVKM.